This entry describes one T cell receptor (beta chain). Clones were sequenced by immunoSEQ multiplex PCR, and TCRdb holds only the in-frame ones, with some missing. Among tens of thousands of clones listed, more than 85% were seen once. The source of the sample is a study of OX40 agonist ivuxolimab in advanced cancers. Looking at the study overall: Given to patients was ivuxolimab, an agonistic anti-OX40 (CD134) antibody. Patients were approximately 80% male with ages roughly 20 to 85, mean about 54.

The germline V gene encodes CDR1 SGDLS and CDR2 YYNGEE. Trimming took 0 bases from V and 4 from J, leaving 14 bases between them. The CDR3 runs to 15 residues. The sequence came from an adult with an advanced solid tumor such as melanoma, head and neck, liver or kidney cancer. The sample consisted of CD4+ or CD8+ T cells sorted from blood, taken in a trial of the OX40 agonist ivuxolimab. V and J are TRBV9 and TRBJ2-7, with D perhaps TRBD1 (5 bases). CDR3: CASSVGQNRFYEQYF. The DNA for the CDR3 is TGTGCCAGCAGCGTAGGACAGAACAGATTTTACGAGCAGTACTTC.